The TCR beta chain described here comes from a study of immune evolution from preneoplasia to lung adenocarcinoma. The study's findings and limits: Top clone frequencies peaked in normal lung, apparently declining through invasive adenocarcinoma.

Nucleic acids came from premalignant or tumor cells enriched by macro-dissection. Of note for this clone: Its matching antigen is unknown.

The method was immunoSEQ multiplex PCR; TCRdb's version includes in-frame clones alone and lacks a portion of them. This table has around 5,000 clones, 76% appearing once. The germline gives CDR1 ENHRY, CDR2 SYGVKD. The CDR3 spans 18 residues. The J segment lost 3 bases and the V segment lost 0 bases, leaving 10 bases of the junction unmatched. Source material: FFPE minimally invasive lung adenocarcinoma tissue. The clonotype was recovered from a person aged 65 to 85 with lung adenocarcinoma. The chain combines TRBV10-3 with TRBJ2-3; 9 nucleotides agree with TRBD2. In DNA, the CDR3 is TGTGCCATCAGTGAGTCTATGCGGGGGGGCCCGTTGACAGATACGCAGTATTTT. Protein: CAISESMRGGPLTDTQYF.